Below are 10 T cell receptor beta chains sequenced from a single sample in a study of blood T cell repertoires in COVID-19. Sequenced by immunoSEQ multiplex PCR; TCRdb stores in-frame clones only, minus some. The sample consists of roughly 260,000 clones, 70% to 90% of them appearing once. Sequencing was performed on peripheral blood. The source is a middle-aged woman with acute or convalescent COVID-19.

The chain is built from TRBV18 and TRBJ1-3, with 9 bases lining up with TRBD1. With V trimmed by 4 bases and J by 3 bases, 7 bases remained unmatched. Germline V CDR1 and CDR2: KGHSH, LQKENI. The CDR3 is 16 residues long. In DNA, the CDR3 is TGTGCCAGCTCACGGAACAGGGGGCTTAATGGAAACACCATATATTTT. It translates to CASSRNRGLNGNTIYF.

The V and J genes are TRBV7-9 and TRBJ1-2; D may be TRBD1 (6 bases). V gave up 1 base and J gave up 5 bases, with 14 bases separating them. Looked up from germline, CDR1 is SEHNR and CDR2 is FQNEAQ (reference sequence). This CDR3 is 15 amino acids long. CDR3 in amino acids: CASSLEGAGDYGYTF. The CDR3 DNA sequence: TGTGCCAGCAGCTTAGAAGGGGCAGGGGATTATGGCTACACCTTC.

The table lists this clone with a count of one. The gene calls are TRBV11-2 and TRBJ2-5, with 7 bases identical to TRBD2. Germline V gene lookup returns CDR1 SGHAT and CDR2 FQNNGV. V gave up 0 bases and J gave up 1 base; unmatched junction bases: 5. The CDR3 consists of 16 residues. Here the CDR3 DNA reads TGTGCCAGCAGCTTAGATCGGGGCGGGGGCCAAGAGACCCAGTACTTC. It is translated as CASSLDRGGGQETQYF.

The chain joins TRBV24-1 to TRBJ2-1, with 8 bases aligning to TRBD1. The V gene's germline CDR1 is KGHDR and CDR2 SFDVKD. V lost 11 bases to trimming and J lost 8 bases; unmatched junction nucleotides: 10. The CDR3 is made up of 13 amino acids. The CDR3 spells CAIRQGPRDEQFF. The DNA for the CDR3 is TGTGCCATCAGACAGGGGCCGAGGGATGAGCAGTTCTTC.

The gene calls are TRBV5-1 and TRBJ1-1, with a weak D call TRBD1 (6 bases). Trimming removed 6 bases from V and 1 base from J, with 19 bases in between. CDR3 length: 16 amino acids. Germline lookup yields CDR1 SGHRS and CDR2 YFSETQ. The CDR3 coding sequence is TGCGCCAGCACCCTCGTACCCAGGGACACGAACACTGAAGCTTTCTTT. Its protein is CASTLVPRDTNTEAFF. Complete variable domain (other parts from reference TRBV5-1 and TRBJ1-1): KAGVTQTPRYLIKTRGQQVTLSCSPISGHRSVSWYQQTPGQGLQFLFEYFSETQRNKGNFPGRFSGRQFSNSRSEMNVSTLELGDSALYLCASTLVPRDTNTEAFFGQGTRLTVV.

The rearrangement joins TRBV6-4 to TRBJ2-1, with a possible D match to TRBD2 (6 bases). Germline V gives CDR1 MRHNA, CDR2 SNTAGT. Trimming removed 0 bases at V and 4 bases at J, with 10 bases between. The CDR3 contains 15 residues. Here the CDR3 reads CASSDSASEYNEQFF. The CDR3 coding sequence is TGTGCCAGCAGTGACTCAGCTAGCGAGTACAATGAGCAGTTCTTC.

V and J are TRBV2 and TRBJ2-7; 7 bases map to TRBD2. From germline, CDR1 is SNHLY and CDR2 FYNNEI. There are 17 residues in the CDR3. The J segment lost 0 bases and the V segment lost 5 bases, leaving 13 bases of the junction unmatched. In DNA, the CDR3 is TGTGCCAGCAGTTCCCGGCCTAGCGGCGGGCCCTCCTACGAGCAGTACGTC. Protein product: CASSSRPSGGPSYEQYV.

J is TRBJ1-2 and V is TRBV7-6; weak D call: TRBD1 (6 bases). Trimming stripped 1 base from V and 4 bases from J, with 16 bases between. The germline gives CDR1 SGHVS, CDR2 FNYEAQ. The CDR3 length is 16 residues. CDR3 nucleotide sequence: TGTGCCAGCAGCTTAGTCTCAGGGGATAGTGCCTATGGCTACACCTTC. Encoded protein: CASSLVSGDSAYGYTF.

In nucleotides, the CDR3 is TGTGCCTGGAGTGGGATCACAGGGGCTACGCAGTATTTT. Protein sequence: CAWSGITGATQYF. The chain has TRBV30 and TRBJ2-3; 7 bases agree with TRBD1. J lost 8 bases, V lost 1 base, and 6 bases had no gene match. The CDR3 loop spans 13 amino acids. Germline V CDR1 and CDR2: GTSNPN, SVGIG (reference sequence).

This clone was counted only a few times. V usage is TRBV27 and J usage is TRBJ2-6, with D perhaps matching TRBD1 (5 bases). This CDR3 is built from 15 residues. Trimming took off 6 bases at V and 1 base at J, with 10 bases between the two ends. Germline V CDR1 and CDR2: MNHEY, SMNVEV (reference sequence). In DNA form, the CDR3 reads TGTGCCAGCAGCGTCAGGGCATCTGGGGCCAACGTCCTGACTTTC. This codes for CASSVRASGANVLTF.